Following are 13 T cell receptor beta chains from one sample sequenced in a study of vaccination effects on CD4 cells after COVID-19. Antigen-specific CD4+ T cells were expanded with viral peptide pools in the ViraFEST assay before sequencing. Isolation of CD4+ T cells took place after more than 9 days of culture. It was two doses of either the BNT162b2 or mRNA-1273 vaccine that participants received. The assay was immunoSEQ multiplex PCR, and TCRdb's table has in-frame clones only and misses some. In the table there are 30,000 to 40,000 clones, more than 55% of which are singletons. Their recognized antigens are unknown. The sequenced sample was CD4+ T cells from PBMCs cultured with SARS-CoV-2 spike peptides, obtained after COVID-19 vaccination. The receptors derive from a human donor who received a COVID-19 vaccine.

As DNA, the CDR3 is TGCAGCGTTTCTACGGGGGACAGCCTCACAGATACGCAGTATTTT. This gives the protein CSVSTGDSLTDTQYF. The chain combines TRBV29-1 with TRBJ2-3; possibly TRBD1 for D (7 bases). CDR3 length equals 15 residues. The germline CDR1 and CDR2 sequences are SQVTM and ANQGSEA. V shed 5 bases and J shed 2 bases, with 17 bases lying between them.

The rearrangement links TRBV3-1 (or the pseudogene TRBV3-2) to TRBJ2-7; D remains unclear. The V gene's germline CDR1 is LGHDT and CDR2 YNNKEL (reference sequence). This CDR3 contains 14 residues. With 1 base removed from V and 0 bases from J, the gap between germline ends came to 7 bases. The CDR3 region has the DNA TGTGCCAGCAGCCAAGCCAGAAGCTCCTACGAGCAGTACTTC. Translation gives CASSQARSSYEQYF.

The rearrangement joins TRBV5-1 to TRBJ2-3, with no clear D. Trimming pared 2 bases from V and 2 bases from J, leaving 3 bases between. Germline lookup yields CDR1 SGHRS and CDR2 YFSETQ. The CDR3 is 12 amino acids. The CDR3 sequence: CASSLTTDTQYF. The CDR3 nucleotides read TGCGCCAGCAGCTTAACCACAGATACGCAGTATTTT.

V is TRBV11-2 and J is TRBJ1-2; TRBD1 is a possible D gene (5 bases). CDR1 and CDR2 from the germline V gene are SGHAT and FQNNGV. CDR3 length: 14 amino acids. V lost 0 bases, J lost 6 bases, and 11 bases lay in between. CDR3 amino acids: CASSLDRAGHGYTF. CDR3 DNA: TGTGCCAGCAGCTTAGATCGAGCGGGGCATGGCTACACCTTC.

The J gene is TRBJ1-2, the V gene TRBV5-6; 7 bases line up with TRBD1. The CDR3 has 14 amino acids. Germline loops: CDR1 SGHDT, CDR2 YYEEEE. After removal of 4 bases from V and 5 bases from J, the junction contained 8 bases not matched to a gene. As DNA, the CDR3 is TGTGCCAGCAGCCCGACAGGGTTGGGGTATGGCTACACCTTC. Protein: CASSPTGLGYGYTF. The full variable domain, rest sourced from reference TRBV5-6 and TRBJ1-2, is DAGVTQSPTHLIKTRGQQVTLRCSPKSGHDTVSWYQQALGQGPQFIFQYYEEEERQRGNFPDRFSGHQFPNYSSELNVNALLLGDSALYLCASSPTGLGYGYTFGSGTRLTVV.

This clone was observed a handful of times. The CDR3 here is CASSLDQGGSFPGEQFF. The DNA of the CDR3 is TGTGCCAGCAGCTTAGATCAGGGCGGGAGCTTCCCCGGTGAGCAGTTCTTC. The genes are TRBV11-3 and TRBJ2-1; 7 nucleotides align to TRBD2. After removal of 0 bases from V and 9 bases from J, the junction contained 14 bases not matched to a gene. Germline V gene lookup returns CDR1 SGHNT and CDR2 YENEEA. The length of the CDR3 is 17 residues.

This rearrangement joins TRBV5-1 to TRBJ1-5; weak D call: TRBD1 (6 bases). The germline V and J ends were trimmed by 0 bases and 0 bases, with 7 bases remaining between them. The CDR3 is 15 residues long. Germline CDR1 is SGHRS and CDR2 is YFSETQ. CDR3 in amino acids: CASSLAGDSNQPQHF. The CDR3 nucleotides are TGCGCCAGCAGCTTGGCAGGGGATAGCAATCAGCCCCAGCATTTT. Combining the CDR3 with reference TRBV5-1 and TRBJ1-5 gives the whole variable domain KAGVTQTPRYLIKTRGQQVTLSCSPISGHRSVSWYQQTPGQGLQFLFEYFSETQRNKGNFPGRFSGRQFSNSRSEMNVSTLELGDSALYLCASSLAGDSNQPQHFGDGTRLSIL.

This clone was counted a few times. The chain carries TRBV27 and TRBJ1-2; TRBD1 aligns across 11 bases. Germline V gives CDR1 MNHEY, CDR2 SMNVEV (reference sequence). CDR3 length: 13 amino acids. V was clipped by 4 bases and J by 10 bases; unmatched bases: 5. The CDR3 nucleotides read TGTGCCAGCAGTTCGGGACAGGGGGAGGCCTACACCTTC. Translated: CASSSGQGEAYTF.

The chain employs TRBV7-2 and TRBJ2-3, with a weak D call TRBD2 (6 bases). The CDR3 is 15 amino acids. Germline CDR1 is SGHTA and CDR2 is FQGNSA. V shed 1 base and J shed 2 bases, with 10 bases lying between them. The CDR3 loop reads CASSLVAGYTDTQYF. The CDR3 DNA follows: TGTGCCAGCAGCTTAGTCGCGGGGTACACAGATACGCAGTATTTT.

The CDR3 is CASSPSPISSYEQYF. The CDR3 nucleotides read TGTGCCAGCAGCCCATCCCCGATAAGCTCCTACGAGCAGTACTTC. V and J are TRBV27 and TRBJ2-7, with unresolved D. Germline V gene sequence: CDR1 MNHEY, CDR2 SMNVEV (reference sequence). This CDR3 region has 15 residues. V was clipped by 6 bases and J by 0 bases, with 15 bases between them.

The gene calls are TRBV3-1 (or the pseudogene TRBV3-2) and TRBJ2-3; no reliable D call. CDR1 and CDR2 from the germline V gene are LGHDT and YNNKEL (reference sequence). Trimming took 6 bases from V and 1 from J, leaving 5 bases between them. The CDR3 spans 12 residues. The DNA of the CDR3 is TGTGCCAGCAGACATCGCACAGATACGCAGTATTTT. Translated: CASRHRTDTQYF.

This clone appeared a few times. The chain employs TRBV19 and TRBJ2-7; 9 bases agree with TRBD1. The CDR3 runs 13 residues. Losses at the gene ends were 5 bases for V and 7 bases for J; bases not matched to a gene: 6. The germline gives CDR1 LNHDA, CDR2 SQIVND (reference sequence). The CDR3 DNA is TGTGCCAGTAGTTCAACAGGGGGCGATGAGCAGTACTTC. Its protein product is CASSSTGGDEQYF.

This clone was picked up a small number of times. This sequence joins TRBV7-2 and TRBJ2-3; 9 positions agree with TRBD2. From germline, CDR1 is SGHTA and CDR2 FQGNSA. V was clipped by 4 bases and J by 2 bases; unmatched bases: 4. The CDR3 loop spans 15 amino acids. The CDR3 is CASSSLAGFTDTQYF. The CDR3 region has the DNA TGTGCCAGCAGCTCCCTAGCGGGGTTCACAGATACGCAGTATTTT.